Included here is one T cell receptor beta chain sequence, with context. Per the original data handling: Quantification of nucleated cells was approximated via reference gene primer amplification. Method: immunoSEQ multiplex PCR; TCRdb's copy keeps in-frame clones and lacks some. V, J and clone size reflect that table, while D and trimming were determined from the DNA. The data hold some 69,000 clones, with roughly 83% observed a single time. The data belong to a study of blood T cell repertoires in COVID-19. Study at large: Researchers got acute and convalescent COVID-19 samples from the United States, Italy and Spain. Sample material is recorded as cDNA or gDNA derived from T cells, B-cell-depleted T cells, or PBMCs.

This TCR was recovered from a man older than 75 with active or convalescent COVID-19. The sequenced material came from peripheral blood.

The CDR3 loop reads CASSEGGAPWETQYF. DNA for the CDR3: TGTGCCAGCAGTGAAGGGGGAGCGCCCTGGGAGACCCAGTACTTC. The rearrangement links TRBV6-1 to TRBJ2-5; D may be TRBD2 (5 bases). CDR1 is MNHNS and CDR2 is SASEGT in the germline V gene. This CDR3 is built from 15 residues. V dropped 1 base and J dropped 5 bases, with 14 bases sitting between them.